These T cell receptor beta chains were read from a single sample in a study of regulatory T cells in long-lasting Graves disease. TCRdb re-derived calls from the multiplex PCR reads in MiXCR, one entry per CDR3 protein. The sample includes 350,000 to 450,000 distinct CDR3 sequences, approximately 15% of them seen just once. The data were also submitted as part of a second study, on T cells in Graves' hyperthyroidism and ophthalmopathy.

This specimen consisted of peripheral blood mononuclear cells (PBMCs), obtained at new diagnosis, from a patient treated with antithyroid drugs. The receptor set was obtained from a woman between 25 and 40 years old with Graves disease. Each CDR3 is given with its conserved first and last residue. Fields, in order: D gene, J gene, V gene, clone size, CDR3 DNA, CDR3 protein. The D gene is left open where the match is weak. Where a row states a size, it is once, few, many or the class of an expanded clone; other rows omit it.

. TRBJ1-4 TRBV27 . TGTGCCAGCAGTTCTAACGGTTTTCGAACGGCCCATGAAAAACTGTTTTTT CASSSNGFRTAHEKLFF
. TRBJ2-2 TRBV14 many TGTGCCAGCAGCCACCGCGGTCCGAACACCGGGGAGCTGTTTTTT CASSHRGPNTGELFF
. TRBJ2-7 TRBV28 . TGTGCCAGCAGTTGGACGGAATACGAGCAGTACTTC CASSWTEYEQYF
TRBD2 TRBJ2-1 TRBV20-1 once TGCAGTGCTAGAGATCGGAGGACTAGCGGGAGAGGGGGGAATGAGCAGTTCTTC CSARDRRTSGRGGNEQFF
. TRBJ2-1 TRBV24-1 few TGTGCCACCAGTGATTTGATCAGCGGAGGCCTTCGGGGGGAGCAGTTCTTC CATSDLISGGLRGEQFF
TRBD2 TRBJ2-1 TRBV11-3 many TGTGCCAGAGCGCCGGGACTAGCGCTAAATGAGCAGTTCTTC CARAPGLALNEQFF
TRBD2 TRBJ2-2 TRBV20-1 few TGCAGTGCTAGGGGCCTAGCGGGACCGAACACCGGGGAGCTGTTTTTT CSARGLAGPNTGELFF
TRBD1 TRBJ2-7 TRBV19 many TGTGCCAGTAGTATACTCAGGGGGCTAGGGGAGCAGTACTTC CASSILRGLGEQYF
TRBD1 TRBJ2-7 TRBV12-3/TRBV12-4 many TGTGCCAGCAGTCCGGGGACAGGGGGCGACGAGCAGTACTTC CASSPGTGGDEQYF
. TRBJ2-2 TRBV7-9 few TGTGCCAGCTCCTTACTGGGCAGGGTAGCCGGGGAGCTGTTTTTT CASSLLGRVAGELFF